The 29 T cell receptor beta chains given below trace back to one sample, sequenced in a study of blood T cell repertoires in COVID-19. Data came from immunoSEQ multiplex PCR; TCRdb stores just in-frame clones and leaves some out. The table lists 140,000 or so clones, around four fifths of them singletons. Sequencing was carried out using PBMCs or T cells enriched from blood (not recorded which). Receptor source: a woman in her 40s who had recovered from COVID-19.

This chain joins TRBV29-1 and TRBJ1-5, with TRBD1 identical over 7 bases. V trimming: 7 bases; J trimming: 6 bases; junction bases outside the gene matches: 12. CDR3 length equals 14 residues. Per the germline V gene, CDR1 is SQVTM and CDR2 is ANQGSEA. CDR3 sequence: CSAWTGDGIQPQHF. Here the CDR3 DNA reads TGCAGCGCATGGACAGGCGACGGTATTCAGCCCCAGCATTTT.

The chain is built from TRBV27 and TRBJ1-4, with 10 bases identical to TRBD1. With V trimmed by 6 bases and J by 4 bases, 5 bases remained unmatched. Germline assignment: CDR1 MNHEY and CDR2 SMNVEV (reference sequence). The CDR3 is 15 residues long. The CDR3 region has the DNA TGTGCCAGCAGGAGACAGGGGGCCGATAATGAAAAACTGTTTTTT. Its protein is CASRRQGADNEKLFF. Full variable domain (outside the CDR3, taken from reference TRBV27 and TRBJ1-4): EAQVTQNPRYLITVTGKKLTVTCSQNMNHEYMSWYRQDPGLGLRQIYYSMNVEVTDKGDVPEGYKVSRKEKRNFPLILESPSPNQTSLYFCASRRQGADNEKLFFGSGTQLSVL.

This clone was picked up a small number of times. One end of the junction varies from germline; a read error may be responsible. The CDR3 region is CASSTDNSPLHF. The CDR3 DNA reads as TGTGCCAGCAGTACTGATAATTCACCCCTCCACTTT. The V and J genes are TRBV19 and TRBJ1-6, with unresolved D. This CDR3 has 12 residues. Germline V CDR1 and CDR2: LNHDA, SQIVND (reference sequence).

This chain connects TRBV7-2 to TRBJ2-3, with D perhaps TRBD2 (5 bases). The germline V gene has CDR1 SGHTA and CDR2 FQGNSA. CDR3 length equals 15 residues. The germline V and J ends were trimmed by 4 bases and 10 bases, with 21 bases remaining between them. The DNA of the CDR3 is TGTGCCAGCAGCTCCGGACTGGGGAGCGCCATGGCGCAGTATTTT. Encoded protein: CASSSGLGSAMAQYF.

The chain is built from TRBV7-9 and TRBJ1-1; D perhaps matches TRBD1 (5 bases). There are 13 residues in the CDR3. Germline V lookup: CDR1 SEHNR, CDR2 FQNEAQ (reference sequence). The ends were cut back, 5 bases at V and 3 bases at J, with 10 bases in the middle. CDR3 in amino acids: CASSPPGDTEAFF. CDR3 in DNA: TGTGCCAGCAGCCCTCCGGGGGACACTGAAGCTTTCTTT.

V is TRBV10-3 and J is TRBJ2-7; TRBD2 matches at 9 bases. The CDR3 loop spans 15 amino acids. CDR1 is ENHRY and CDR2 is SYGVKD in the germline V gene. The J segment lost 7 bases and the V segment lost 8 bases, leaving 15 bases of the junction unmatched. CDR3 bases: TGTGCCATCCGACCCGTAGCGGCGGGAGGGACTGAGCAGTACTTC. This encodes CAIRPVAAGGTEQYF.

This chain connects TRBV27 to TRBJ2-3, with 8 bases aligning to TRBD1. The V and J ends lost 4 bases and 2 bases, in that order; junction bases with no gene match: 2. Germline V gives CDR1 MNHEY, CDR2 SMNVEV (reference sequence). The CDR3 runs to 14 residues. The CDR3 nucleotides are TGTGCCAGCAGTTCTCAGGGGGCCACAGATACGCAGTATTTT. Encoded protein: CASSSQGATDTQYF.

The V gene is TRBV12-3 or TRBV12-4, the J gene TRBJ1-1; the D gene is possibly TRBD1 (5 bases). V lost 5 bases, J lost 4 bases, and 8 bases lay in between. The CDR3 spans 12 residues. The chain's CDR3 is CASSRGGTEAFF. For the CDR3, the DNA is TGTGCCAGCAGTCGGGGGGGCACTGAAGCTTTCTTT.

This clone has just one count. This chain uses TRBV11-2 with TRBJ2-2; maybe TRBD2 (7 bases). Germline V gives CDR1 SGHAT, CDR2 FQNNGV. V was pared by 7 bases and J by 6 bases, with 21 bases between. This CDR3 comprises 16 residues. The chain's CDR3 is CASTLRGGGRPGELFF. CDR3 bases: TGTGCCAGCACGCTTCGAGGGGGAGGGCGGCCCGGGGAGCTGTTTTTT.

The chain joins TRBV5-4 to TRBJ2-5; 11 positions match TRBD2. Germline V gene data show CDR1 as SGHNT and CDR2 as YYREEE (reference sequence). J gave up 3 bases and V 5 bases, and 3 bases lay outside the gene matches. CDR3 length: 14 residues. The CDR3 protein is CASRGGLAEETQYF. DNA for the CDR3: TGTGCCAGCAGGGGGGGACTAGCGGAAGAGACCCAGTACTTC. Full variable domain (missing parts from reference TRBV5-4 and TRBJ2-5): ETGVTQSPTHLIKTRGQQVTLRCSSQSGHNTVSWYQQALGQGPQFIFQYYREEENGRGNFPPRFSGLQFPNYSSELNVNALELDDSALYLCASRGGLAEETQYFGPGTRLLVL.

The rearrangement uses TRBV6-5 and TRBJ2-4, with a weak D call TRBD2 (5 bases). The CDR3 is 15 residues long. CDR1 MNHEY and CDR2 SVGAGI come from the germline V gene. V was trimmed by 5 bases and J by 9 bases, leaving 20 bases between them. CDR3 in DNA: TGTGCCAGCAGTACTACAACTAGGGAGTTAACCATTCAGTACTTC. The encoded protein is CASSTTTRELTIQYF.

In regard to this clone: Compared with germline, one end of the junction differs, possibly owing to a read error. The V call is TRBV19, the J call TRBJ1-6; no clear D. This CDR3 is 8 amino acids long. The germline CDR1 and CDR2 sequences are LNHDA and SQIVND (reference sequence). CDR3 coding DNA: TGTGCCAGTAGTCGAATAGACTTT. The encoded protein is CASSRIDF.

The CDR3 DNA sequence: TGTGCCAGCAGTGAAGGACAGGGTGGCTACAATGGCTACACCTTC. It is translated as CASSEGQGGYNGYTF. The rearrangement joins TRBV6-4 to TRBJ1-2; 8 nucleotides agree with TRBD1. The CDR3 sequence is 15 residues long. Germline trimming cut 3 bases from V and 6 bases from J; bases unmatched to any gene: 9. Germline CDR1 MRHNA, CDR2 SNTAGT.

The rearrangement joins TRBV19 to TRBJ2-3, with TRBD2 identical over 7 bases. The V and J ends lost 1 base and 2 bases, in that order; junction bases with no gene match: 6. The germline V gene encodes CDR1 LNHDA and CDR2 SQIVND (reference sequence). This CDR3 is built from 16 residues. CDR3 in amino acids: CASSIVRGSSTDTQYF. The CDR3 DNA reads as TGTGCCAGTAGTATAGTCCGCGGGAGCTCCACAGATACGCAGTATTTT. Looking up the rest from reference TRBV19 and TRBJ2-3 gives the full variable domain: DGGITQSPKYLFRKEGQNVTLSCEQNLNHDAMYWYRQDPGQGLRLIYYSQIVNDFQKGDIAEGYSVSREKKESFPLTVTSAQKNPTAFYLCASSIVRGSSTDTQYFGPGTRLTVL.

V and J are TRBV19 and TRBJ1-5; weak D call: TRBD1 (5 bases). Germline CDR1 and CDR2: LNHDA and SQIVND (reference sequence). The CDR3 spans 19 residues. V lost 3 bases and J lost 2, with 23 bases in between. As DNA, the CDR3 is TGTGCCAGTAGTATTCAAGGGCCTTCCAGGGCCCTTGGCAATCAGCCCCAGCATTTT. Its protein product is CASSIQGPSRALGNQPQHF.

V usage is TRBV7-9 and J usage is TRBJ2-1, with TRBD2 matching over 16 bases. Germline values: CDR1 SEHNR, CDR2 FQNEAQ (reference sequence). V trimming: 3 bases; J trimming: 12 bases; junction bases outside the gene matches: 8. This CDR3 has 16 residues. The CDR3 here is CASSLDSGLAGGRQFF. The DNA of the CDR3 is TGTGCCAGCAGCTTGGACTCGGGACTAGCGGGAGGGCGGCAGTTCTTC.

The V call is TRBV24-1, the J call TRBJ1-4, with D perhaps matching TRBD1 (6 bases). V dropped 6 bases and J dropped 1 base, with 20 bases sitting between them. The CDR3 is 18 amino acids. Germline-derived CDR1 and CDR2 are KGHDR and SFDVKD. CDR3 DNA: TGTGCCACCAGTACATATCAACAGGGTATTGGAACTAATGAAAAACTGTTTTTT. This encodes CATSTYQQGIGTNEKLFF.

This clone is a singleton in its sample. The chain joins TRBV6-6 to TRBJ2-5; 7 positions agree with TRBD2. CDR1 and CDR2 (germline): MNHNY, SVGAGI (reference sequence). V trimming: 5 bases; J trimming: 5 bases; junction bases outside the gene matches: 17. The CDR3 consists of 17 residues. This CDR3 reads CASSPRGEGGPLETQYF. Written as DNA, the CDR3 is TGTGCCAGCAGTCCCCGGGGTGAGGGAGGGCCGCTGGAGACCCAGTACTTC.

The V gene is TRBV29-1, the J gene TRBJ2-3, with D perhaps matching TRBD2 (5 bases). Trimming removed 6 bases at V and 4 bases at J, with 20 bases between. Germline loops: CDR1 SQVTM, CDR2 ANQGSEA. The CDR3 runs to 15 residues. The CDR3 loop reads CSVERRQPQPDTQYF. In DNA form, the CDR3 reads TGCAGCGTGGAAAGGAGGCAGCCTCAACCAGATACGCAGTATTTT.

This rearrangement joins TRBV2 to TRBJ2-1; 10 bases are shared with TRBD2. Germline V gene lookup returns CDR1 SNHLY and CDR2 FYNNEI. J was trimmed by 7 bases and V by 2 bases; bases with no gene match: 5. CDR3 length equals 15 residues. The CDR3 is CASSEKRGGSNEQFF. The CDR3 DNA sequence: TGTGCCAGCAGTGAAAAGCGGGGGGGCTCGAATGAGCAGTTCTTC.

This clone was observed once. The V gene is TRBV9, the J gene TRBJ1-1, with D possibly TRBD1 on 6 matching bases. The CDR3 runs to 15 residues. Germline lookup yields CDR1 SGDLS and CDR2 YYNGEE. Trimming cost V 0 bases and J 2 bases, with 11 bases left between them. The CDR3: CASSVEGRGNTEAFF. The CDR3 region has the DNA TGTGCCAGCAGCGTAGAGGGCAGGGGTAACACTGAAGCTTTCTTT.

The chain carries TRBV18 and TRBJ1-1; no definite D call. V was clipped by 3 bases and J by 1 base, with 15 bases between them. The CDR3 is made up of 16 amino acids. CDR1 is KGHSH, CDR2 LQKENI, per germline. CDR3 DNA sequence: TGTGCCAGCTCACCTGTCTCAGGCCTCTCGAACACTGAAGCTTTCTTT. The encoded protein is CASSPVSGLSNTEAFF.

This chain uses TRBV30 with TRBJ1-1, with D possibly TRBD1 on 5 matching bases. Germline V CDR1 and CDR2: GTSNPN, SVGIG (reference sequence). The CDR3 is 15 residues long. The V end was cut by 3 bases, the J end by 4 bases, with 18 bases between. The CDR3: CAWRADLMQGTEAFF. The CDR3 region has the DNA TGTGCCTGGAGGGCCGACCTGATGCAGGGCACTGAAGCTTTCTTT. Variable domain in full (rest from reference TRBV30 and TRBJ1-1): SQTIHQWPATLVQPVGSPLSLECTVEGTSNPNLYWYRQAAGRGLQLLFYSVGIGQISSEVPQNLSASRPQDRQFILSSKKLLLSDSGFYLCAWRADLMQGTEAFFGQGTRLTVV.

The V call is TRBV7-2, the J call TRBJ1-1; D perhaps matches TRBD1 (5 bases). V was cut by 0 bases and J by 0 bases, with 8 bases left in between. Germline CDR1 is SGHTA and CDR2 is FQGNSA. This CDR3 is built from 15 residues. The DNA for the CDR3 is TGTGCCAGCAGCTTAGCGGGGGGGGTGAACACTGAAGCTTTCTTT. It translates to CASSLAGGVNTEAFF. Variable domain in full (rest from reference TRBV7-2 and TRBJ1-1): GAGVSQSPSNKVTEKGKDVELRCDPISGHTALYWYRQSLGQGLEFLIYFQGNSAPDKSGLPSDRFSAERTGGSVSTLTIQRTQQEDSAVYLCASSLAGGVNTEAFFGQGTRLTVV.

This rearrangement joins TRBV7-9 to TRBJ2-2; D is uncertain. The ends were cut back, 5 bases at V and 10 bases at J, with 11 bases in the middle. CDR1 is SEHNR and CDR2 is FQNEAQ in the germline V gene (reference sequence). The CDR3 is 12 residues long. CDR3 amino acids: CASSPSDSELFF. The CDR3 DNA follows: TGTGCCAGCAGCCCCTCTGACTCGGAGCTGTTTTTT. The whole variable domain, filled in from reference TRBV7-9 and TRBJ2-2, reads DTGVSQNPRHKITKRGQNVTFRCDPISEHNRLYWYRQTLGQGPEFLTYFQNEAQLEKSRLLSDRFSAERPKGSFSTLEIQRTEQGDSAMYLCASSPSDSELFFGEGSRLTVL.

V gene TRBV6-5 combines with J gene TRBJ1-4; TRBD1 might be the D (5 bases). Germline loops: CDR1 MNHEY, CDR2 SVGAGI. The CDR3 sequence is 13 residues long. V was cut by 9 bases and J by 5 bases, with 13 bases left in between. In nucleotides, the CDR3 is TGTGCCAGTGGGTGGGCAGGGAATGAAAAACTGTTTTTT. Translation: CASGWAGNEKLFF.

In its sample, this clone was seen once. The genes are TRBV6-5 and TRBJ1-2; TRBD1 agrees at 9 bases. The germline V gene encodes CDR1 MNHEY and CDR2 SVGAGI. The CDR3 covers 14 residues. V trimming: 5 bases; J trimming: 2 bases; junction bases outside the gene matches: 3. CDR3 region: CASSRDRDNYGYTF. The CDR3 region has the DNA TGTGCCAGCAGTCGGGACAGGGACAACTATGGCTACACCTTC.

V usage is TRBV7-2 and J usage is TRBJ1-2; no reliable D call. The CDR3 is 16 amino acids. Germline CDR1 is SGHTA and CDR2 is FQGNSA. Trimming removed 1 base at V and 5 bases at J, with 17 bases between. This CDR3 is CASSLGSTAEGYGYTF. CDR3 in DNA: TGTGCCAGCAGCTTAGGTTCAACAGCGGAGGGATATGGCTACACCTTC. The complete variable domain, with remaining parts taken from reference TRBV7-2 and TRBJ1-2, reads GAGVSQSPSNKVTEKGKDVELRCDPISGHTALYWYRQSLGQGLEFLIYFQGNSAPDKSGLPSDRFSAERTGGSVSTLTIQRTQQEDSAVYLCASSLGSTAEGYGYTFGSGTRLTVV.

V and J are TRBV11-2 and TRBJ1-1; D gene unclear. This CDR3 contains 13 residues. Trimming took off 2 bases at V and 1 base at J, with 5 bases between the two ends. Germline-derived CDR1 and CDR2 are SGHAT and FQNNGV. This chain's CDR3 is CASSLLRNTEAFF. For the CDR3, the DNA is TGTGCCAGCAGCTTACTCCGGAACACTGAAGCTTTCTTT.